This T cell receptor (beta chain) emerged from a study of identical twins. Notes on the study in general: Abundant beta clonotypes from cord blood had fewer insertions, unlike memory repertoires, which showed none.

Unmatched junction bases numbered 2, after V lost 6 bases and J lost 6 bases. CDR3 size: 12 residues. TCRdb reanalysed the 5' RACE reads using MiXCR and keeps one entry per CDR3 protein. The sample consists of a few hundred thousand distinct CDR3 sequences, about 24% of them appearing once. As concerns this clonotype: The antigen is unknown.

The sample was also linked to a second study, of T cells expressing NK-cell markers. That source reports: Source material for TCR beta repertoires consisted of sorted CD3+CD56+NKG2C+, CD3+CD56+NKG2C- and CD3+CD56-NKG2C+ T cells. Five or six donors carried dominant NKG2C+ clonotypes that made up roughly 1.0-7.5% of their CD8+ T cells. Researchers report these clonotypes also headed the CD3+CD56-NKG2C+ fraction in a handful of donors.

The receptor comes from a woman aged 18-29 years in good health. Sequenced input: CD4+ T cells sorted from blood. The genes are TRBV12-3 or TRBV12-4 and TRBJ2-1, with 7 bases fitting TRBD2. CDR3 DNA: TGTGCCAGCAGGCGGGAGTCCAATGAGCAGTTCTTC. Translation gives CASRRESNEQFF.